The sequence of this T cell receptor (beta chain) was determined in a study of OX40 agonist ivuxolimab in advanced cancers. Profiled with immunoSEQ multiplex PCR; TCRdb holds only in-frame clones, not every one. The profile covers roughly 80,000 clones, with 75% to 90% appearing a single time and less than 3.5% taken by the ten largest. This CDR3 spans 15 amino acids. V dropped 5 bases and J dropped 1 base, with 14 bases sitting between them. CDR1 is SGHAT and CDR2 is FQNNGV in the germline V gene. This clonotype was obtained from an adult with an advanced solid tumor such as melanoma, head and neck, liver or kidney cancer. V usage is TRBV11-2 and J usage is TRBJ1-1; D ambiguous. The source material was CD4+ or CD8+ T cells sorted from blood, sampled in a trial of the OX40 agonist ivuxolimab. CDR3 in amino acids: CASSRLGTSNTEAFF. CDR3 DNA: TGTGCCAGCAGCCGATTGGGCACCTCGAACACTGAAGCTTTCTTT.